One T cell receptor (beta chain) is described in this entry. The antigen remains undetermined. The data stem from a study of T cells in Graves' hyperthyroidism and ophthalmopathy. Findings and caveats of the study: Within blood appeared most thyroid clonotypes that had expanded above 0.001.

CDR3 size: 17 residues. V shed 6 bases and J shed 0 bases, with 20 bases lying between them. CDR1 is MNHNS and CDR2 is SASEGT in the germline V gene. Template material for amplifying TCR beta CDR3 regions consisted of RNA transcripts. The TCR CDR3 first-round RT-PCR relied on the HTBI primer set. TCRdb re-called the multiplex PCR reads with MiXCR, one entry per CDR3 protein. This table holds some 300,000 distinct CDR3 sequences, approximately 18% found once. This sequence originates from a man aged 45 to 65 with Graves' ophthalmopathy. The chain employs TRBV6-1 and TRBJ1-2; possible D gene TRBD1, 6 bases. Input material: blood. The CDR3 DNA reads TGTGCCAGCAGCAGACCTAATACAGGGCCAGCTAACTATGGCTACACCTTC. Protein product: CASSRPNTGPANYGYTF.